This is a list of T cell receptor beta chains from one sample in a study of blood T cells in healthy people across ages. MiXCR, applied by TCRdb to the 5' RACE reads, yields one record per CDR3 protein. Among 1.8 million or so distinct CDR3 sequences listed, 35% to 50% were seen once. The sample consisted of blood. These receptors were taken from a human donor in good health. Each CDR3 is given with its conserved first and last residue. The D gene is left open where the match is weak. A row's size may be missing; if present it is once, few, many or a size class.

j_call | clone_size | v_call | d_call | cdr3_aa | cdr3_nt
TRBJ2-7 | few | TRBV6-6 | NA | CASSYSHGVREQYF | TGTGCCAGCAGTTACTCGCATGGGGTCCGCGAGCAGTACTTC
TRBJ1-2 | NA | TRBV2 | TRBD1 | CASLRGYSLNGYTF | TGTGCCAGCCTCAGGGGGTATTCGTTGAATGGCTACACCTTC
TRBJ2-7 | NA | TRBV4-2 | NA | CASSQVISDYEQYF | TGTGCCAGCAGCCAAGTTATTAGCGACTACGAGCAGTACTTC
TRBJ2-3 | NA | TRBV15 | TRBD2 | CATSRPLAGSDTQYF | TGTGCCACCAGCCGCCCACTAGCGGGGTCTGATACGCAGTATTTT
TRBJ2-3 | NA | TRBV24-1 | NA | CATSEFGVLGATNTQYF | TGTGCCACCAGTGAATTTGGGGTTCTGGGAGCTACAAATACGCAGTATTTT
TRBJ1-1 | NA | TRBV7-9 | NA | CASSLRQAYTEAFF | TGTGCCAGCAGCTTAAGACAGGCATACACTGAAGCTTTCTTT
TRBJ2-7 | NA | TRBV4-1 | TRBD1 | CASSQGDREAEKQYF | TGCGCCAGCAGCCAAGGGGACAGGGAGGCAGAAAAGCAGTACTTC
TRBJ1-2 | few | TRBV29-1 | NA | CSVEVRKGPSYGYTF | TGCAGCGTTGAAGTGAGGAAAGGTCCCTCCTATGGCTACACCTTC
TRBJ1-5 | few | TRBV7-3 | TRBD1 | CASSLRAGTAPEDNQPQHF | TGTGCCAGCAGCTTAAGGGCGGGGACAGCACCCGAGGACAATCAGCCCCAGCATTTT
TRBJ2-1 | NA | TRBV3-1 | NA | CASSQDPTGSSYNEQFF | TGTGCCAGCAGCCAAGATCCGACGGGGAGCTCCTACAATGAGCAGTTCTTC
TRBJ2-1 | few | TRBV7-2 | NA | CASSLGLLPPEQFF | TGTGCCAGCAGCCTAGGCCTCCTCCCGCCGGAGCAGTTCTTC
TRBJ1-1 | many | TRBV20-1 | NA | CSATNTEAFF | TGCAGTGCTACAAACACTGAAGCTTTCTTT
TRBJ2-7 | NA | TRBV2 | TRBD2 | CASSLDGAGEITYEQYF | TGTGCCAGCAGCCTCGATGGAGCGGGGGAGATAACCTACGAGCAGTACTTC
TRBJ2-3 | NA | TRBV4-3 | NA | CASSQVLGGEADTQYF | TGCGCCAGCAGCCAAGTTCTTGGGGGCGAGGCAGATACGCAGTATTTT
TRBJ2-1 | NA | TRBV28 | TRBD2 | CASSFGGGAWNEQFF | TGTGCCAGCAGTTTCGGCGGGGGGGCGTGGAATGAGCAGTTCTTC
TRBJ1-2 | NA | TRBV4-1 | NA | CASSQDPVVSGYTF | TGCGCCAGCAGCCAAGATCCGGTAGTCTCCGGCTACACCTTC
TRBJ1-3 | few | TRBV25-1 | NA | CASSESRGNTIYF | TGTGCCAGCAGTGAATCCCGGGGAAACACCATATATTTT
TRBJ2-1 | once | TRBV7-2 | TRBD2 | CASSPLSGGIYEQFF | TGTGCCAGCAGTCCCTTAAGCGGGGGGATCTATGAGCAGTTCTTC
TRBJ1-1 | NA | TRBV4-2 | TRBD1 | CASSQPQGGTEAFF | TGTGCCAGCAGCCAACCGCAGGGGGGAACTGAAGCTTTCTTT
TRBJ1-6 | few | TRBV7-2 | TRBD1 | CASSPEGTGGSPLHF | TGTGCCAGCAGCCCCGAGGGGACAGGGGGCTCACCCCTCCACTTT
TRBJ1-2 | NA | TRBV2 | NA | CASSEATVNYGYTF | TGTGCCAGCAGTGAAGCGACAGTTAACTATGGCTACACCTTC
TRBJ1-1 | NA | TRBV7-9 | NA | CASEVVGSNTEAFF | TGTGCCAGCGAAGTTGTAGGTTCGAACACTGAAGCTTTCTTT
TRBJ2-3 | few | TRBV5-1 | NA | CASSFNVQSTDTQYF | TGCGCCAGCAGCTTTAATGTCCAGAGCACAGATACGCAGTATTTT
TRBJ2-6 | few | TRBV7-9 | NA | CASSLQGMGRSGANVLTF | TGTGCCAGCAGCTTACAGGGAATGGGTCGCTCTGGGGCCAACGTCCTGACTTTC